What follows are 10 T cell receptor beta chains derived from one specimen sequenced in a study of identical twins (dated by TCRdb to about 2016). The library was generated by 5' RACE. Sequencing relied on an Illumina HiSeq 2000. TCRdb reprocessed the public reads (quality trimming at Q25 with fastp, clone calling with MiXCR) and kept in-frame beta chains. CDR3 protein sequences are deduplicated, and each keeps its most common genes and DNA. The sample profile shows about 280,000 distinct CDR3 sequences; 6.5% to 9.5% of them were found once. Together, the top ten hold approximately 2% of the sample. These data also formed part of another study, on yellow fever vaccine responses in identical twins.

The specimen sequenced was memory (CD45RO+) T cells sorted from blood. Reading the label with the study, this specimen's cell subset or site is: CD45RO+ enriched T cells. Receptor source: a woman aged 18-35 years in good health.

Regarding this clonotype: A much more abundant neighbour one base away suggests this may be a read error. The V gene is TRBV20-1, the J gene TRBJ2-1, with 10 bases identical to TRBD2. Germline CDR1 and CDR2: DFQATT and SNEGSKA (reference sequence). This CDR3 contains 16 residues. CDR3 sequence reads: CCARDLEREGYNEQFF. CDR3 bases: TGCTGTGCTAGAGATCTTGAGCGGGAGGGTTACAATGAGCAGTTCTTC.

The V gene is TRBV6-1, the J gene TRBJ2-5; D assignment may be TRBD1 or TRBD2 (5 bases each). The CDR3 consists of 15 residues. Germline V lookup: CDR1 MNHNS, CDR2 SASEGT. V lost 2 bases and J lost 1, with 11 bases in between. CDR3 DNA sequence: TGTGCCAGCAGTGAATTTGGGGGTCCCCAAGAGACCCAGTACTTC. It translates to CASSEFGGPQETQYF.

Only a few counts were recorded for this clonotype. This chain uses TRBV19 with TRBJ2-3; 12 bases match TRBD2. With 5 bases clipped from V and 5 bases from J, the junction kept 11 bases outside the gene matches. The CDR3 loop spans 17 amino acids. Germline values: CDR1 LNHDA, CDR2 SQIVND (reference sequence). The chain's CDR3 is CASSSNRLAGARDTQYF. CDR3 sequence (DNA): TGTGCCAGTAGTTCTAACCGACTAGCGGGAGCGAGAGATACGCAGTATTTT.

At least ten counts were recorded for this clonotype. This sequence joins TRBV7-9 and TRBJ2-1; the match to TRBD2 covers 10 bases. The V segment lost 0 bases and the J segment 3 bases; nucleotides outside the gene matches: 5. This CDR3 spans 17 amino acids. Per the germline V gene, CDR1 is SEHNR and CDR2 is FQNEAQ (reference sequence). The CDR3 region is CASSLARAGGLYNEQFF. The CDR3 bases are TGTGCCAGCAGCTTAGCGAGAGCGGGGGGGCTCTACAATGAGCAGTTCTTC.

This clonotype occurred a few times. This rearrangement joins TRBV19 to TRBJ1-1, with D unclear. Per germline, CDR1 LNHDA and CDR2 SQIVND (reference sequence). This CDR3 has 12 residues. The ends were cut back, 5 bases at V and 4 bases at J, with 8 bases in the middle. CDR3 residues: CASSFWGTEAFF. The CDR3 DNA reads TGTGCCAGTAGTTTCTGGGGCACTGAAGCTTTCTTT. Variable domain in full (rest from reference TRBV19 and TRBJ1-1): DGGITQSPKYLFRKEGQNVTLSCEQNLNHDAMYWYRQDPGQGLRLIYYSQIVNDFQKGDIAEGYSVSREKKESFPLTVTSAQKNPTAFYLCASSFWGTEAFFGQGTRLTVV.

This clonotype was observed many times. The rearrangement links TRBV20-1 to TRBJ2-7, with D unclear. Germline V gene sequence: CDR1 DFQATT, CDR2 SNEGSKA (reference sequence). This CDR3 is 14 amino acids long. With 3 bases removed from V and 2 bases from J, the gap between germline ends came to 14 bases. In nucleotides, the CDR3 is TGCAGTGCTAGTAAGGCCGCCGGAGCCTACGAGCAGTACTTC. This gives the protein CSASKAAGAYEQYF.

At least ten counts were recorded for this clonotype. This chain uses TRBV20-1 with TRBJ1-6; the D is unclear. The V and J ends lost 3 bases and 6 bases respectively, with 18 bases between them. The germline gives CDR1 DFQATT, CDR2 SNEGSKA (reference sequence). CDR3 length: 16 residues. The CDR3 sequence is CSASDRSGRFNSPLHF. CDR3 in DNA: TGCAGTGCTAGTGATAGGTCGGGCAGGTTTAATTCACCCCTCCACTTT.

The J gene is TRBJ2-2, the V gene TRBV6-1; D not certain. Germline CDR1 is MNHNS and CDR2 is SASEGT. The ends were cut back, 6 bases at V and 1 base at J, with 9 bases in the middle. CDR3 length: 14 amino acids. CDR3 sequence (DNA): TGTGCCAGCAGCGACATAGGGAACACCGGGGAGCTGTTTTTT. Protein sequence: CASSDIGNTGELFF.

This clonotype occurred a few times. This chain links TRBV7-9 with TRBJ1-1, with D unclear. The CDR3 loop spans 14 amino acids. V lost 2 bases and J lost 1, with 8 bases in between. The germline CDR1 and CDR2 sequences are SEHNR and FQNEAQ (reference sequence). The DNA for the CDR3 is TGTGCCAGCAGCTTATTCTCCCAGAACACTGAAGCTTTCTTT. Protein product: CASSLFSQNTEAFF.

The chain couples TRBV24-1 to TRBJ1-1, with a possible D match to TRBD1 (6 bases). Between the trimmed V and J ends, which lost 5 bases and 0 bases, there was a span of 12 bases. The CDR3 loop spans 15 amino acids. Germline values: CDR1 KGHDR, CDR2 SFDVKD. This CDR3 reads CATSGPGQLNTEAFF. For the CDR3, the DNA is TGTGCCACCAGTGGCCCCGGACAGTTGAACACTGAAGCTTTCTTT.